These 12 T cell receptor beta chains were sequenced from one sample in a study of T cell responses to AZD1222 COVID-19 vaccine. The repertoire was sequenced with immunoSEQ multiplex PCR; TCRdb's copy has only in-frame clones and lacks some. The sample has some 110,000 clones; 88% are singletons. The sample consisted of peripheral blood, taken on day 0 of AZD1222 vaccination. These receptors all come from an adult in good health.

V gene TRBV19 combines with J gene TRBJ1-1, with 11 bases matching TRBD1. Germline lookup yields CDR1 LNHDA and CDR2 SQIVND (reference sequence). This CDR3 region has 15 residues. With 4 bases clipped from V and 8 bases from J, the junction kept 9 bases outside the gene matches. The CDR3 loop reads CASSRGTGGAREAFF. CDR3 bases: TGTGCCAGTAGTAGAGGGACAGGGGGAGCAAGGGAAGCTTTCTTT.

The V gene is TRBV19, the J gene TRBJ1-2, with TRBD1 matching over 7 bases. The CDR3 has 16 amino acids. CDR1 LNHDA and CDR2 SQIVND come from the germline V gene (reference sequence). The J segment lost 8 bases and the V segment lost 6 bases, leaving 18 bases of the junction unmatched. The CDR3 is CASSPPGGQIGLGYTF. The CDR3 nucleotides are TGTGCCAGTAGCCCCCCAGGGGGGCAAATAGGACTCGGCTACACCTTC. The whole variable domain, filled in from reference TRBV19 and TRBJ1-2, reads DGGITQSPKYLFRKEGQNVTLSCEQNLNHDAMYWYRQDPGQGLRLIYYSQIVNDFQKGDIAEGYSVSREKKESFPLTVTSAQKNPTAFYLCASSPPGGQIGLGYTFGSGTRLTVV.

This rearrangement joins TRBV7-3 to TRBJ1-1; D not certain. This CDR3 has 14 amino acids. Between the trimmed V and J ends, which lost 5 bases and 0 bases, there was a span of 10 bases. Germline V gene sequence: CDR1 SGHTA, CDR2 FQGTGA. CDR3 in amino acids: CASSPSPLNTEAFF. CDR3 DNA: TGTGCCAGCAGCCCAAGTCCCTTGAACACTGAAGCTTTCTTT.

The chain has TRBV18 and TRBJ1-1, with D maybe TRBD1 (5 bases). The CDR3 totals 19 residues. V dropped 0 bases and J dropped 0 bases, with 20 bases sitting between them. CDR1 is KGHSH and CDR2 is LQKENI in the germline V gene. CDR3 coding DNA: TGTGCCAGCTCACCACCGAGGCCGGGGCGTCAGGAGGTGAACACTGAAGCTTTCTTT. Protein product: CASSPPRPGRQEVNTEAFF.

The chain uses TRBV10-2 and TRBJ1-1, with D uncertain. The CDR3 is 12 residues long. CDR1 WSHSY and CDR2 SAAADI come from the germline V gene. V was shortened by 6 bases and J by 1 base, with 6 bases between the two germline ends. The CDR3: CASRDQNTEAFF. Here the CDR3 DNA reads TGCGCCAGCAGAGATCAGAACACTGAAGCTTTCTTT.

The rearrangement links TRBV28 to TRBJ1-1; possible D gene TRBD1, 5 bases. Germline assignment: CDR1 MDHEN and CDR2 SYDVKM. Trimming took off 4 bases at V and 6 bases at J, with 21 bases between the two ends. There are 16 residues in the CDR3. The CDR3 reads CASSSQGAPFRAEAFF. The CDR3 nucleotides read TGTGCCAGCAGTTCCCAGGGAGCGCCCTTTCGCGCTGAAGCTTTCTTT.

CDR3 bases: TGTGCCAGCACCCCGGCGGGGGTTGTCTACGAGCAGTACTTC. This gives the protein CASTPAGVVYEQYF. V usage is TRBV6-5 and J usage is TRBJ2-7; TRBD2 agrees at 7 bases. Germline CDR1 and CDR2: MNHEY and SVGAGI. The length of the CDR3 is 14 residues. Trimming cost V 7 bases and J 3 bases; bases outside gene matches: 9.

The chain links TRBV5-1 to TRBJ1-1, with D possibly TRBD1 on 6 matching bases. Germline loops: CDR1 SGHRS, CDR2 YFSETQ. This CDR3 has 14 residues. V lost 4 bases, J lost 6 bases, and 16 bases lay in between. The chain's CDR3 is CASSPGQVKAEAFF. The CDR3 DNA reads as TGCGCCAGCAGCCCGGGACAAGTTAAGGCTGAAGCTTTCTTT.

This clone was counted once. The CDR3 DNA reads as TGTGCCAGCAGCTTAGGACAGGGGGCGCGGTCACCCCTCCACTTT. Its protein product is CASSLGQGARSPLHF. The chain has TRBV7-9 and TRBJ1-6, with 10 bases aligning to TRBD1. V was clipped by 1 base and J by 10 bases; unmatched bases: 4. Per the germline V gene, CDR1 is SEHNR and CDR2 is FQNEAQ (reference sequence). The CDR3 contains 15 residues.

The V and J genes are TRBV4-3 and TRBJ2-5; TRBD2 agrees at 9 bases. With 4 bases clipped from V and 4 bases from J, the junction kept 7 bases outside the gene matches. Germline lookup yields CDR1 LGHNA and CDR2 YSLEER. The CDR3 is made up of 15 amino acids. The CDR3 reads CASSLLLGLAETQYF. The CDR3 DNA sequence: TGCGCCAGCAGCCTACTTCTGGGACTAGCAGAGACCCAGTACTTC.

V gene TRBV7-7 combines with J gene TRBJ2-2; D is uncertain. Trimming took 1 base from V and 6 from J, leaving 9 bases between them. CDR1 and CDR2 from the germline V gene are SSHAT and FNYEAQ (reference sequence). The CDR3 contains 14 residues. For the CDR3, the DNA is TGTGCCAGCAGCTTAGGGACCGCGCCCGGGGAGCTGTTTTTT. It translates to CASSLGTAPGELFF.

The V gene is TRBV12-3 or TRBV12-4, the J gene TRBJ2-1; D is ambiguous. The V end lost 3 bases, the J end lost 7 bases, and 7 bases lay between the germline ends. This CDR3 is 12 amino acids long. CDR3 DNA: TGTGCCAGCAGTTTCTCTATTAATGAGCAGTTCTTC. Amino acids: CASSFSINEQFF.